The 24 T cell receptor beta chains presented below share a single source sample, sequenced in a study of CD8+ T cells in alopecia areata. Indicated treatment: oral pan-JAK inhibitor, 5-10 mg twice daily. Sequencing relied on a cDNA template that was reverse transcribed from extracted RNA. TCRdb keeps only in-frame clones here, not all; method: immunoSEQ multiplex PCR. This sample has some 150,000 clones, with 45% to 60% found just once. Here the sequenced sample was CD8+ T cells sorted from blood, taken at week 4, from a patient treated with tofacitinib. These receptors all stem from a human donor with alopecia areata.

CDR3 sequence reads: CSVRTGALETQYF. DNA for the CDR3: TGCAGCGTCCGGACAGGGGCATTGGAGACCCAGTACTTC. The chain combines TRBV29-1 with TRBJ2-5; 9 bases align to TRBD1. The germline V gene has CDR1 SQVTM and CDR2 ANQGSEA. The CDR3 has 13 amino acids. V lost 6 bases and J lost 5; bases outside the gene matches: 7.

Only a few counts were recorded for this clone. The chain carries TRBV2 and TRBJ2-1; no reliable D call. V dropped 3 bases and J dropped 9 bases, with 9 bases sitting between them. Germline V gene data show CDR1 as SNHLY and CDR2 as FYNNEI. CDR3 size: 12 residues. DNA of the CDR3: TGTGCCAGCAGTGAGGGTAGCACTGAGCAGTTCTTC. It codes for CASSEGSTEQFF.

Only a few counts were recorded for this clone. The chain links TRBV5-6 to TRBJ2-6, with D unresolved. Trimming pared 0 bases from V and 2 bases from J, leaving 9 bases between. Per the germline V gene, CDR1 is SGHDT and CDR2 is YYEEEE. The CDR3 covers 16 residues. CDR3 in DNA: TGTGCCAGCAGCTTGGGCAGGTTTGCTGGGGCCAACGTCCTGACTTTC. Protein: CASSLGRFAGANVLTF.

Note on this clone: Other DNA sequences in the sample encode the same CDR3. The chain uses TRBV30 and TRBJ2-7, with 8 bases lining up with TRBD1. The CDR3 is 13 residues long. The V and J ends lost 5 bases and 3 bases, in that order; junction bases with no gene match: 6. The germline V gene encodes CDR1 GTSNPN and CDR2 SVGIG (reference sequence). Here the CDR3 DNA reads TGTGCCTGGGGGACTGGGACAGGCTACGAGCAGTACTTC. It specifies CAWGTGTGYEQYF.

DNA for the CDR3: TGTGCCTGGAGTGTATTGGACGGGACTGAAGCTTTCTTT. It translates to CAWSVLDGTEAFF. The rearrangement joins TRBV30 to TRBJ1-1; D is unclear. Germline CDR1 GTSNPN, CDR2 SVGIG (reference sequence). V lost 0 bases and J 5 bases, leaving 10 bases between the germline ends. This CDR3 region has 13 residues.

The genes are TRBV7-9 and TRBJ2-5; 7 nucleotides agree with TRBD1. There are 16 residues in the CDR3. Trimming removed 3 bases from V and 8 bases from J; junction bases left unmatched: 15. Germline CDR1 SEHNR, CDR2 FQNEAQ (reference sequence). The CDR3 sequence: CASSFRTGGMPKTQYF. The CDR3 nucleotides read TGTGCCAGCAGCTTTCGGACAGGCGGTATGCCAAAAACCCAGTACTTC.

The chain links TRBV15 to TRBJ2-3, with 9 bases fitting TRBD2. The germline CDR1 and CDR2 sequences are LNHNV and YYDKDF (reference sequence). The V segment lost 0 bases and the J segment 1 base; nucleotides outside the gene matches: 5. The CDR3 loop spans 17 amino acids. CDR3 nucleotide sequence: TGTGCCACCAGCAGAGATCTAGCGGGGTTCGGCACAGATACGCAGTATTTT. Translating it yields CATSRDLAGFGTDTQYF.

The chain is built from TRBV18 and TRBJ2-6; 9 bases line up with TRBD1. CDR1 KGHSH and CDR2 LQKENI come from the germline V gene. This CDR3 contains 19 residues. Unmatched junction bases numbered 12, after V lost 2 bases and J lost 4 bases. The CDR3 nucleotides are TGTGCCAGCTCACCAATGCGGGACAGGGTGTACCCGGGGGCCAACGTCCTGACTTTC. Translation: CASSPMRDRVYPGANVLTF.

This rearrangement joins TRBV30 to TRBJ1-1; D unclear. The CDR3 covers 11 residues. Germline-derived CDR1 and CDR2 are GTSNPN and SVGIG (reference sequence). The CDR3, as DNA: TGTGCGCACAGATTGAACACTGAAGCTTTCTTT. Translation: CAHRLNTEAFF.

This chain uses TRBV27 with TRBJ1-2, with D unclear. The CDR3 contains 13 residues. V was trimmed by 0 bases and J by 2 bases, leaving 4 bases between them. CDR1 is MNHEY, CDR2 SMNVEV, per germline (reference sequence). The CDR3 region is CASSLSGNYGYTF. DNA for the CDR3: TGTGCCAGCAGTTTATCAGGAAACTATGGCTACACCTTC.

The chain uses TRBV4-3 and TRBJ1-5; D call uncertain. Trimming left V 1 base short and J 7 bases short, with 11 bases between. The CDR3 is 14 residues long. The germline CDR1 and CDR2 sequences are LGHNA and YSLEER. The CDR3 bases are TGCGCCAGCAGCCAAGTTGAGGGCGGACAGCCCCAGCATTTT. Protein: CASSQVEGGQPQHF.

The chain recombines TRBV27 with TRBJ2-4; unclear D gene. Trimming removed 7 bases at V and 1 base at J, with 14 bases between. Germline V CDR1 and CDR2: MNHEY, SMNVEV (reference sequence). The CDR3 runs 15 residues. This chain's CDR3 is CASTTGDGAKNIQYF. CDR3 nucleotides: TGTGCCAGCACCACGGGCGATGGGGCCAAAAACATTCAGTACTTC.

V gene TRBV4-1 combines with J gene TRBJ2-5; 7 bases map to TRBD2. From germline, CDR1 is MGHRA and CDR2 YSYEKL. CDR3 length: 16 residues. Losses at the gene ends were 4 bases for V and 5 bases for J; bases not matched to a gene: 13. The CDR3 sequence is CASSRLRVGGDETQYF. The DNA of the CDR3 is TGCGCCAGCAGCCGGCTACGCGTGGGGGGGGACGAGACCCAGTACTTC.

V gene TRBV29-1 combines with J gene TRBJ2-7; D remains ambiguous. CDR3 length: 11 amino acids. V gave up 4 bases and J gave up 3 bases, with 7 bases separating them. Germline CDR1 is SQVTM and CDR2 is ANQGSEA. The CDR3, as DNA: TGCAGCGTTGTCATGGGCTACGAGCAGTACTTC. Translated: CSVVMGYEQYF.

The V gene is TRBV29-1, the J gene TRBJ1-2; TRBD1 agrees at 9 bases. CDR3 length: 13 amino acids. J was trimmed by 4 bases and V by 6 bases; bases with no gene match: 6. Germline loops: CDR1 SQVTM, CDR2 ANQGSEA. This CDR3 is CSVGDREFYGYTF. The CDR3 bases are TGCAGCGTGGGGGACAGGGAATTCTATGGCTACACCTTC.

The gene calls are TRBV4-3 and TRBJ2-2; 7 positions agree with TRBD2. This CDR3 region has 15 residues. Germline assignment: CDR1 LGHNA and CDR2 YSLEER. V lost 1 base and J lost 7; bases outside the gene matches: 6. CDR3 sequence: CASSQVMREGGELFF. Written as DNA, the CDR3 is TGCGCCAGCAGCCAAGTTATGAGGGAGGGCGGGGAGCTGTTTTTT.

V is TRBV5-1 and J is TRBJ2-7, with a weak D call TRBD1 (7 bases). This CDR3 spans 14 amino acids. V was pared by 4 bases and J by 4 bases, with 15 bases between. From germline, CDR1 is SGHRS and CDR2 YFSETQ. The CDR3 loop reads CASSLEGARYEQYF. The CDR3 DNA reads as TGCGCCAGCAGCCTGGAGGGGGCAAGGTACGAGCAGTACTTC.

The chain links TRBV7-2 to TRBJ2-3; TRBD2 matches 11 bases. In germline, CDR1 is SGHTA, CDR2 FQGNSA. This CDR3 is built from 16 residues. The trim removed 6 bases at V and 3 bases at J, leaving 8 bases unmatched. CDR3 protein: CASSSGLAGYTDTQYF. The CDR3 bases are TGTGCCAGCAGTTCTGGACTAGCGGGCTATACAGATACGCAGTATTTT. Drawing the rest from reference TRBV7-2 and TRBJ2-3, the complete variable domain is GAGVSQSPSNKVTEKGKDVELRCDPISGHTALYWYRQSLGQGLEFLIYFQGNSAPDKSGLPSDRFSAERTGGSVSTLTIQRTQQEDSAVYLCASSSGLAGYTDTQYFGPGTRLTVL.

The chain recombines TRBV2 with TRBJ1-2; no reliable D call. With 6 bases removed from V and 2 bases from J, the gap between germline ends came to 10 bases. CDR1 SNHLY and CDR2 FYNNEI come from the germline V gene. The CDR3 runs 13 residues. CDR3 coding DNA: TGTGCCAGCAGCGGAACAGTAAACTATGGCTACACCTTC. Protein product: CASSGTVNYGYTF.

The chain uses TRBV4-1 and TRBJ1-1; TRBD1 might be the D (5 bases). This CDR3 contains 13 residues. V shed 5 bases and J shed 6 bases, with 13 bases lying between them. Germline V CDR1 and CDR2: MGHRA, YSYEKL. The CDR3 loop is CASSVRADSEAFF. The CDR3 region has the DNA TGCGCCAGCAGCGTCAGGGCTGACTCTGAAGCTTTCTTT.

The chain links TRBV27 to TRBJ2-2; no reliable D call. In germline, CDR1 is MNHEY, CDR2 SMNVEV (reference sequence). V lost 9 bases and J lost 1, with 12 bases in between. The CDR3 extends over 14 amino acids. The CDR3 region has the DNA TGTGCCAGTACTTCTTTGGGGAACACCGGGGAGCTGTTTTTT. Translated: CASTSLGNTGELFF.

The rearrangement links TRBV9 to TRBJ2-3, with a weak D call TRBD2 (6 bases). This CDR3 spans 14 amino acids. V shed 0 bases and J shed 5 bases, with 10 bases lying between them. Looked up from germline, CDR1 is SGDLS and CDR2 is YYNGEE. CDR3 residues: CASSVVEGGDTQYF. In DNA, the CDR3 is TGTGCCAGCAGCGTAGTGGAGGGTGGAGATACGCAGTATTTT. Combining the CDR3 with reference TRBV9 and TRBJ2-3 gives the whole variable domain DSGVTQTPKHLITATGQRVTLRCSPRSGDLSVYWYQQSLDQGLQFLIQYYNGEERAKGNILERFSAQQFPDLHSELNLSSLELGDSALYFCASSVVEGGDTQYFGPGTRLTVL.

The chain is built from TRBV4-1 and TRBJ2-7; TRBD1 matches at 8 bases. V was clipped by 4 bases and J by 2 bases; unmatched bases: 7. Germline CDR1 and CDR2: MGHRA and YSYEKL. This CDR3 spans 15 amino acids. CDR3 amino acids: CASSPRQGTTYEQYF. The CDR3 coding sequence is TGCGCCAGCAGCCCTCGACAGGGGACAACCTACGAGCAGTACTTC.

This clone was counted between two and nine times. The chain combines TRBV5-6 with TRBJ1-5; 8 nucleotides match TRBD1. CDR1 is SGHDT, CDR2 YYEEEE, per germline. Losses at the gene ends were 1 base for V and 7 bases for J; bases not matched to a gene: 10. CDR3 length equals 16 residues. CDR3 coding DNA: TGTGCCAGCAGCTTGAACGGCGCAGGGGGCACGCAGCCCCAGCATTTT. Translated, it gives CASSLNGAGGTQPQHF.